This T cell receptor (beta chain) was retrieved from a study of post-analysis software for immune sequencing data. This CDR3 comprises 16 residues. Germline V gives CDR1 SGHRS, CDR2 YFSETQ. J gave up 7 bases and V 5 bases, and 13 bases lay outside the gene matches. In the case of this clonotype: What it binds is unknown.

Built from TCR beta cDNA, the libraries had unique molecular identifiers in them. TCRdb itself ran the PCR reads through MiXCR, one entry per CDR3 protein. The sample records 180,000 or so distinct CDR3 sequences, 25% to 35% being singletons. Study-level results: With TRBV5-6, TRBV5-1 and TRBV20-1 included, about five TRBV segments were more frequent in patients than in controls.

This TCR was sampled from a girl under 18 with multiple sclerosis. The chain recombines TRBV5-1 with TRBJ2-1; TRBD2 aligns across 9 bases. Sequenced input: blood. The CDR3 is CASRRLAAKELNEQFF. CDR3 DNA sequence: TGCGCCAGCAGGCGACTAGCGGCCAAGGAGTTGAATGAGCAGTTCTTC.